The 32 T cell receptor beta chains reported below all come from one sample, sequenced in a study of CD8+ T cells in alopecia areata. RNA was extracted and reverse transcribed into cDNA as the sequencing template. Profiling relied on immunoSEQ multiplex PCR, and the TCRdb table lists in-frame clones only, not all of them. The sample includes 150,000 to 200,000 clones, roughly 66% of them seen just once. Treatment here: oral pan-JAK inhibitor, 5-10 mg twice daily. Here the sequenced sample was CD4+ T cells sorted from blood, taken at week 24, from a patient treated with tofacitinib. All receptors come from a human donor with alopecia areata.

The chain has TRBV29-1 and TRBJ2-5; D is uncertain. From germline, CDR1 is SQVTM and CDR2 ANQGSEA. This CDR3 is 12 amino acids long. Trimming removed 5 bases from V and 7 bases from J, with 14 bases in between. CDR3 residues: CSVLGRLGTQYF. As DNA, the CDR3 is TGCAGCGTTCTTGGGCGGTTGGGGACCCAGTACTTC.

This clone has more than one count but fewer than ten. The chain couples TRBV29-1 to TRBJ2-2; no clear D gene. Trimming cost V 6 bases and J 5 bases, with 10 bases left between them. In germline, CDR1 is SQVTM, CDR2 ANQGSEA. The CDR3 extends over 12 amino acids. The CDR3 DNA follows: TGCAGCGTCGACGGGTCGACCGGGGAGCTGTTTTTT. Translated: CSVDGSTGELFF.

V and J are TRBV25-1 and TRBJ2-1; 8 bases are a match to TRBD1. The germline V gene has CDR1 MGHDK and CDR2 SYGVNS. The CDR3 runs 13 residues. V lost 0 bases, J lost 12 bases, and 4 bases stayed unmatched. Here the CDR3 DNA reads TGTGCCAGCAGTGAATACCCAGACAGGGGGCAGTTCTTC. Translation: CASSEYPDRGQFF.

This chain uses TRBV9 with TRBJ1-2; D is possibly TRBD1 (5 bases). V dropped 3 bases and J dropped 3 bases, with 15 bases sitting between them. The length of the CDR3 is 15 residues. CDR1 is SGDLS, CDR2 YYNGEE, per germline. The CDR3 coding sequence is TGTGCCAGCAGCGGCGGGACGGAAGCCTACTATGGCTACACCTTC. It translates to CASSGGTEAYYGYTF.

CDR3: CASSNRDASSYEQYF. CDR3 DNA sequence: TGTGCCAGCAGCAACCGGGACGCGAGCTCCTACGAGCAGTACTTC. The chain uses TRBV7-9 and TRBJ2-7; D possibly matches TRBD1 or TRBD2 (5 bases each). The CDR3 contains 15 residues. V dropped 5 bases and J dropped 0 bases, with 14 bases sitting between them. Germline V gives CDR1 SEHNR, CDR2 FQNEAQ (reference sequence).

This clone was counted only a few times. This chain connects TRBV5-6 to TRBJ2-2, with D tentatively TRBD2 (5 bases). Looked up from germline, CDR1 is SGHDT and CDR2 is YYEEEE. This CDR3 is built from 13 residues. V gave up 6 bases and J gave up 3 bases, with 9 bases separating them. Here the CDR3 reads CASTLADTGELFF. CDR3 DNA sequence: TGTGCCAGCACCCTAGCTGACACCGGGGAGCTGTTTTTT.

This clone was detected once. The chain uses TRBV2 and TRBJ1-5; 10 bases align to TRBD1. This CDR3 comprises 16 residues. The germline V gene has CDR1 SNHLY and CDR2 FYNNEI. V lost 6 bases to trimming and J lost 5 bases; unmatched junction nucleotides: 10. The CDR3 spells CASSGSTGGIHQPQHF. Here the CDR3 DNA reads TGTGCCAGCAGCGGTTCGACAGGGGGCATCCATCAGCCCCAGCATTTT.

This clone appeared a few times. The chain has TRBV4-3 and TRBJ2-2; D may be TRBD2 (6 bases). The V and J ends lost 1 base and 6 bases respectively, with 12 bases between them. Germline V CDR1 and CDR2: LGHNA, YSLEER. There are 15 residues in the CDR3. This CDR3 reads CASSQVSAGPGELFF. The DNA for the CDR3 is TGCGCCAGCAGCCAAGTCTCGGCGGGGCCCGGGGAGCTGTTTTTT.

The gene calls are TRBV11-2 and TRBJ2-2, with D unclear. The germline V gene has CDR1 SGHAT and CDR2 FQNNGV. The V and J ends lost 1 base and 7 bases respectively, with 10 bases between them. This CDR3 comprises 14 residues. The CDR3 loop reads CASSLAVAGGELFF. The CDR3 DNA sequence: TGTGCCAGCAGCTTAGCGGTGGCTGGCGGGGAGCTGTTTTTT.

V is TRBV29-1 and J is TRBJ1-1; unclear D gene. Trimming removed 3 bases from V and 1 base from J, with 15 bases in between. The CDR3 spans 15 residues. Germline lookup yields CDR1 SQVTM and CDR2 ANQGSEA. Here the CDR3 reads CSVETFGRGNTEAFF. CDR3 DNA: TGCAGCGTTGAGACTTTCGGCCGGGGGAACACTGAAGCTTTCTTT.

This chain connects TRBV2 to TRBJ2-7; unclear D gene. The V gene's germline CDR1 is SNHLY and CDR2 FYNNEI. Trimming cost V 6 bases and J 3 bases, with 9 bases left between them. This CDR3 is built from 12 residues. The CDR3 bases are TGTGCCAGCAGGGGCCGTAACTACGAGCAGTACTTC. Translating gives CASRGRNYEQYF.

The chain carries TRBV6-5 and TRBJ2-2; 7 positions match TRBD2. Germline lookup yields CDR1 MNHEY and CDR2 SVGAGI. The CDR3 is 15 amino acids. J lost 4 bases, V lost 6 bases, and 8 bases had no gene match. In DNA form, the CDR3 reads TGTGCCAGCAGCCCCGGGACTAAGACCACCGGGGAGCTGTTTTTT. Residues: CASSPGTKTTGELFF.

The gene calls are TRBV29-1 and TRBJ1-2; 8 nucleotides agree with TRBD1. Per germline, CDR1 SQVTM and CDR2 ANQGSEA. CDR3 length: 12 amino acids. V trimming: 5 bases; J trimming: 6 bases; junction bases outside the gene matches: 5. The CDR3 protein is CSVSDRDHGYTF. CDR3 nucleotide sequence: TGCAGCGTTTCGGACAGGGATCATGGCTACACCTTC.

This chain links TRBV5-1 with TRBJ2-3, with TRBD1 matching over 9 bases. V dropped 3 bases and J dropped 6; count of bases not matched to a gene: 11. This CDR3 spans 16 amino acids. Looked up from germline, CDR1 is SGHRS and CDR2 is YFSETQ. The CDR3 protein is CASSSTGTGYQDTQYF. The CDR3 DNA sequence: TGCGCCAGCAGCTCAACCGGGACAGGGTATCAGGATACGCAGTATTTT.

V is TRBV29-1 and J is TRBJ1-5; 7 bases align to TRBD1. V trimming: 4 bases; J trimming: 1 base; junction bases outside the gene matches: 4. Germline loops: CDR1 SQVTM, CDR2 ANQGSEA. This CDR3 is built from 14 residues. CDR3 DNA sequence: TGCAGCGTTGCGGGACAGTCAAGCAATCAGCCCCAGCATTTT. Amino acid sequence: CSVAGQSSNQPQHF.

The chain is built from TRBV5-1 and TRBJ2-7, with 8 bases fitting TRBD1. The junction had 7 bases not matched to a gene; V was cut back by 3 bases and J by 11 bases. The germline V gene has CDR1 SGHRS and CDR2 YFSETQ. CDR3 length: 12 amino acids. Written as DNA, the CDR3 is TGCGCCAGCAGCTCGGAAACGACAGGGGAGTACTTC. Its protein product is CASSSETTGEYF. The entire variable domain, with the rest obtained from reference TRBV5-1 and TRBJ2-7, is as follows: KAGVTQTPRYLIKTRGQQVTLSCSPISGHRSVSWYQQTPGQGLQFLFEYFSETQRNKGNFPGRFSGRQFSNSRSEMNVSTLELGDSALYLCASSSETTGEYFGPGTRLTVT.

This clone appeared a few times. This chain joins TRBV14 and TRBJ2-1, with D perhaps matching TRBD1 or TRBD2 (6 bases each). The V gene's germline CDR1 is SGHDN and CDR2 FVKESK. The CDR3 consists of 15 residues. V was pared by 3 bases and J by 5 bases, with 14 bases between. CDR3 DNA sequence: TGTGCCAGCAGCCATTGGTCCGGGGGCAACAATGAGCAGTTCTTC. Protein sequence: CASSHWSGGNNEQFF.

In its sample, this clone was seen a few times. This same CDR3 is encoded by further DNA sequences in the sample. The rearrangement links TRBV25-1 to TRBJ1-1, with 8 bases fitting TRBD1. The V segment lost 7 bases and the J segment 8 bases; nucleotides outside the gene matches: 3. CDR3 length equals 11 residues. The germline V gene has CDR1 MGHDK and CDR2 SYGVNS. CDR3: CASTRTGEAFF. The CDR3 DNA follows: TGTGCCAGCACCCGGACAGGGGAAGCTTTCTTT.

The V and J genes are TRBV29-1 and TRBJ2-5; no reliable D call. V lost 5 bases to trimming and J lost 5 bases, with 9 bases between them. The CDR3 covers 11 residues. Germline assignment: CDR1 SQVTM and CDR2 ANQGSEA. The CDR3 sequence: CSVMWGETQYF. The CDR3 coding sequence is TGCAGCGTTATGTGGGGTGAGACCCAGTACTTC. Drawing the rest from reference TRBV29-1 and TRBJ2-5, the complete variable domain is SAVISQKPSRDICQRGTSLTIQCQVDSQVTMMFWYRQQPGQSLTLIATANQGSEATYESGFVIDKFPISRPNLTFSTLTVSNMSPEDSSIYLCSVMWGETQYFGPGTRLLVL.

In its sample, this clone was seen once. CDR3 sequence (DNA): TGTGCCACCAGCAGAACCGGGGGGAACACTGAAGCTTTCTTT. It specifies CATSRTGGNTEAFF. The chain combines TRBV15 with TRBJ1-1; weak D call: TRBD1 (5 bases). CDR1 and CDR2 from the germline V gene are LNHNV and YYDKDF (reference sequence). V lost 2 bases, J lost 1 base, and 8 bases lay in between. The CDR3 contains 14 residues.

Remarks on this clone: Other nucleotide sequences from this sample produce the same CDR3. The chain carries TRBV30 and TRBJ1-2; no definite D call. The CDR3 contains 12 residues. With 0 bases removed from V and 4 bases from J, the gap between germline ends came to 6 bases. CDR1 is GTSNPN and CDR2 is SVGIG in the germline V gene (reference sequence). CDR3 sequence (DNA): TGTGCCTGGAGTGTACTAAGCTATGGCTACACCTTC. Translation: CAWSVLSYGYTF.

This chain links TRBV7-2 with TRBJ1-6, with unresolved D. Germline V CDR1 and CDR2: SGHTA, FQGNSA. The CDR3 is made up of 13 amino acids. The ends were cut back, 5 bases at V and 10 bases at J, with 12 bases in the middle. The CDR3 DNA sequence: TGTGCCAGCAGCCCTTGGATTGGGTCACCCCTCCACTTT. Protein product: CASSPWIGSPLHF.

The chain is built from TRBV6-5 and TRBJ1-2; D not certain. Germline V lookup: CDR1 MNHEY, CDR2 SVGAGI. V was trimmed by 7 bases and J by 7 bases, leaving 19 bases between them. This CDR3 spans 14 amino acids. CDR3 coding DNA: TGTGCCAGCACCATTACTTCAGGCTCTGGTGGCTACACCTTC. It encodes CASTITSGSGGYTF.

This chain uses TRBV29-1 with TRBJ2-1; maybe TRBD2 (5 bases). The CDR3 has 14 amino acids. V dropped 4 bases and J dropped 3 bases, with 13 bases sitting between them. Per the germline V gene, CDR1 is SQVTM and CDR2 is ANQGSEA. CDR3 DNA sequence: TGCAGCGTTGGAGGTAGCGCGAACTACAATGAGCAGTTCTTC. The encoded protein is CSVGGSANYNEQFF.

Note on this clone: Different DNA sequences within this sample yield the same CDR3. The chain uses TRBV29-1 and TRBJ2-3, with D perhaps matching TRBD1 or TRBD2 (5 bases each). This CDR3 spans 14 amino acids. Germline CDR1 is SQVTM and CDR2 is ANQGSEA. The V gene lost 6 bases and the J gene lost 0 bases, with 13 bases spanning the gap. The CDR3 loop is CSVEGRVSTDTQYF. The DNA of the CDR3 is TGCAGCGTCGAGGGGCGGGTGAGCACAGATACGCAGTATTTT.

The sample holds a few counts of this clone. The junction departs from the called germline gene at one end, perhaps through a read error. This chain links TRBV10-3 with TRBJ1-6; possibly TRBD1 for D (5 bases). CDR3 length: 15 amino acids. CDR1 and CDR2 from the germline V gene are ENHRY and SYGVKD. The CDR3 loop reads CASSYGGARDSPLHF. DNA for the CDR3: TGTGCCAGCAGTTACGGTGGGGCGAGGGACTCACCCCTCCACTTT.

The genes are TRBV15 and TRBJ2-1, with 7 bases identical to TRBD1. V lost 4 bases to trimming and J lost 4 bases; unmatched junction nucleotides: 4. CDR3 length: 14 amino acids. Germline assignment: CDR1 LNHNV and CDR2 YYDKDF (reference sequence). CDR3 DNA: TGTGCCACCAGCATAGGGACAGAGTACAATGAGCAGTTCTTC. It is translated as CATSIGTEYNEQFF.

The J gene is TRBJ2-5, the V gene TRBV30; possible D gene TRBD2, 6 bases. Germline loops: CDR1 GTSNPN, CDR2 SVGIG (reference sequence). Trimming took 4 bases from V and 4 from J, leaving 16 bases between them. This CDR3 is built from 14 residues. CDR3 DNA: TGTGCCTGGAATGTACCTAGCGAAAGAGAGACCCAGTACTTC. It codes for CAWNVPSERETQYF.

The genes are TRBV5-1 and TRBJ1-1; D not resolved. Per germline, CDR1 SGHRS and CDR2 YFSETQ. V lost 4 bases to trimming and J lost 4 bases, with 14 bases between them. This CDR3 has 14 amino acids. This chain's CDR3 is CASSTTIRGTEAFF. The CDR3 coding sequence is TGCGCCAGCAGCACTACCATCCGGGGCACTGAAGCTTTCTTT.

The chain links TRBV2 to TRBJ2-3; the match to TRBD1 covers 7 bases. With 10 bases clipped from V and 0 bases from J, the junction kept 7 bases outside the gene matches. The CDR3 has 14 residues. Per the germline V gene, CDR1 is SNHLY and CDR2 is FYNNEI. The CDR3 region is CATDRTSSTDTQYF. The CDR3 region has the DNA TGTGCCACGGACAGGACCTCTAGCACAGATACGCAGTATTTT.

The chain couples TRBV30 to TRBJ1-6; 7 bases are a match to TRBD1. Germline lookup yields CDR1 GTSNPN and CDR2 SVGIG (reference sequence). Trimming at V came to 0 bases and at J to 7 bases, leaving 3 bases not matched to a gene. CDR3 length: 14 amino acids. The CDR3 region is CAWSVQGQNSPLHF. CDR3 coding DNA: TGTGCCTGGAGTGTACAGGGACAGAATTCACCCCTCCACTTT.

CDR3 region: CSVGPATGPTEAFF. The CDR3, as DNA: TGCAGCGTTGGGCCCGCGACAGGGCCAACTGAAGCTTTCTTT. The V gene is TRBV29-1, the J gene TRBJ1-1, with 7 bases matching TRBD1. The CDR3 contains 14 residues. Germline V gives CDR1 SQVTM, CDR2 ANQGSEA. V lost 4 bases, J lost 5 bases, and 10 bases stayed unmatched.